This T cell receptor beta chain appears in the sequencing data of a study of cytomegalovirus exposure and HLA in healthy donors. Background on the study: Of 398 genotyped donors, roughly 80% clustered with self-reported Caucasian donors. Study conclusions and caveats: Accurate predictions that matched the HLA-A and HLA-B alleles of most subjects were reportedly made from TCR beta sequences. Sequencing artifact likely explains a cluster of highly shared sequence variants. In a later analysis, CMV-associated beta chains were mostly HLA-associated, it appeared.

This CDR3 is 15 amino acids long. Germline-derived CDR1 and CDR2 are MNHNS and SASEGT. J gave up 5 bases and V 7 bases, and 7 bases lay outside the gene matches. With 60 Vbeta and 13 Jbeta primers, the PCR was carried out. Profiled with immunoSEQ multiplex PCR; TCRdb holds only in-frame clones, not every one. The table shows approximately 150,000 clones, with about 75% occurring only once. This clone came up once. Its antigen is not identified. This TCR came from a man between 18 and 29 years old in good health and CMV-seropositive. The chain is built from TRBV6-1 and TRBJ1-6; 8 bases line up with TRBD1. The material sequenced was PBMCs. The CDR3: CASNVPGQDNSPLHF. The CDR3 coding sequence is TGTGCCAGCAACGTCCCGGGACAGGATAATTCACCCCTCCACTTT.